Listed here are 30 T cell receptor beta chains from one sample, sequenced in a study of OX40 agonist ivuxolimab in advanced cancers. Only in-frame clones appear in the TCRdb table, and some are missing; sequencing was by immunoSEQ multiplex PCR. The table shows 45,000 or so clones, with about 79% occurring only once. Sequencing used CD4+ or CD8+ T cells sorted from blood, obtained in a trial of the OX40 agonist ivuxolimab. These receptors came from an adult with an advanced solid tumor such as melanoma, head and neck, liver or kidney cancer.

The CDR3 sequence is CASSPPREDRRTDNEQFF. The CDR3 coding sequence is TGTGCCAGCAGTCCCCCCCGAGAAGACCGCCGTACGGACAATGAGCAGTTCTTC. This chain joins TRBV7-8 and TRBJ2-1; no definite D call. Trimming stripped 6 bases from V and 5 bases from J, with 26 bases between. From germline, CDR1 is SGHVS and CDR2 FQNEAQ. This CDR3 is built from 18 residues.

This clone was detected once. The CDR3 sequence: CASSVTGLVGEQFF. The DNA for the CDR3 is TGTGCCAGCAGCGTAACGGGGTTAGTAGGGGAGCAGTTCTTC. V usage is TRBV9 and J usage is TRBJ2-1; possible D gene TRBD2, 5 bases. The CDR3 is 14 residues long. Germline V gives CDR1 SGDLS, CDR2 YYNGEE. V lost 1 base and J 10 bases, leaving 15 bases between the germline ends.

The CDR3 nucleotides read TGCGCCAGCAGCCAAGATTGGAGGCAGCTCAATGAAAAACTGTTTTTT. Translation: CASSQDWRQLNEKLFF. The V call is TRBV4-3, the J call TRBJ1-4, with D unresolved. CDR3 length: 16 residues. The V and J ends lost 0 bases and 5 bases respectively, with 13 bases between them. Germline loops: CDR1 LGHNA, CDR2 YSLEER.

The chain links TRBV6-5 to TRBJ1-1, with D uncertain. V was cut by 6 bases and J by 9 bases, with 11 bases left in between. This CDR3 contains 11 residues. Germline V gene data show CDR1 as MNHEY and CDR2 as SVGAGI. This chain's CDR3 is CASRLGEKAFF. The DNA for the CDR3 is TGTGCCAGCAGACTGGGCGAAAAAGCTTTCTTT.

J is TRBJ2-2 and V is TRBV27; D may be TRBD2 (5 bases). Germline values: CDR1 MNHEY, CDR2 SMNVEV (reference sequence). The length of the CDR3 is 14 residues. Trimming shortened V by 5 bases and J by 4 bases, and 11 bases separated the two germline ends. The CDR3 DNA reads as TGTGCCAGCAGTACCGGGGTAGGCACCGGGGAGCTGTTTTTT. This sequence encodes CASSTGVGTGELFF.

In its sample, this clone was seen once. The CDR3 spells CASSSLDRGGYTF. The CDR3 DNA reads as TGTGCCAGCAGCTCCTTAGACAGGGGAGGCTACACCTTC. The rearrangement links TRBV7-6 to TRBJ1-2, with 8 positions matching TRBD1. This CDR3 is built from 13 residues. V shed 4 bases and J 8 bases; nucleotides not matched to a gene: 6. CDR1 SGHVS and CDR2 FNYEAQ come from the germline V gene.

This rearrangement joins TRBV6-6 to TRBJ2-7, with D perhaps being TRBD1 or TRBD2 (6 bases each). The CDR3 runs 14 residues. Germline CDR1 reads MNHNY; CDR2 reads SVGAGI (reference sequence). V was shortened by 0 bases and J by 5 bases, with 11 bases between the two germline ends. The CDR3 region is CASSYSGGENEQYF. CDR3 sequence (DNA): TGTGCCAGCAGTTACTCGGGGGGCGAAAACGAGCAGTACTTC.

This clone showed up just a few times. The chain couples TRBV4-1 to TRBJ2-3; the match to TRBD2 covers 7 bases. This CDR3 spans 15 amino acids. The V gene's germline CDR1 is MGHRA and CDR2 YSYEKL. V was clipped by 1 base and J by 4 bases; unmatched bases: 5. Written as DNA, the CDR3 is TGCGCCAGCAGCCAAGTTAGCGGGCGCGCAGATACGCAGTATTTT. It encodes CASSQVSGRADTQYF.

The CDR3 DNA reads TGCAGCGTTGGGGAGGGTTTAGGAGAAAAACTGTTTTTT. Its translation is CSVGEGLGEKLFF. The chain carries TRBV29-1 and TRBJ1-4, with unresolved D. The germline CDR1 and CDR2 sequences are SQVTM and ANQGSEA. There are 13 residues in the CDR3. V was trimmed by 4 bases and J by 8 bases, leaving 14 bases between them.

This clone is a singleton in its sample. The chain couples TRBV4-3 to TRBJ2-3; TRBD2 agrees at 8 bases. Germline trimming cut 4 bases from V and 3 bases from J; bases unmatched to any gene: 6. Germline V gives CDR1 LGHNA, CDR2 YSLEER. The CDR3 covers 15 residues. The CDR3 DNA follows: TGCGCCAGCAGCCTGGAGGGACTAGGAACAGATACGCAGTATTTT. It translates to CASSLEGLGTDTQYF.

A word on this clone: The junction differs from germline at one of its ends, possibly a read error. V and J are TRBV7-2 and TRBJ1-6, with unresolved D. The CDR3 runs to 12 residues. CDR1 is SGHTA and CDR2 is FQGNSA in the germline V gene. DNA of the CDR3: TGTGCCAGCAACCTTAGGGATTCACCCCTCCGCTTT. This gives the protein CASNLRDSPLRF.

The chain has TRBV12-5 and TRBJ2-5; the match to TRBD2 covers 7 bases. Germline V gives CDR1 LGHNT, CDR2 FRNRAP. The CDR3 has 14 amino acids. V lost 1 base, J lost 5 bases, and 4 bases stayed unmatched. CDR3 amino acids: CASGLGGGLETQYF. As DNA, the CDR3 is TGTGCTAGTGGTTTGGGGGGAGGGTTGGAGACCCAGTACTTC.

The chain recombines TRBV28 with TRBJ1-6; D ambiguous. The CDR3 is made up of 15 amino acids. Germline CDR1 is MDHEN and CDR2 is SYDVKM. V was trimmed by 6 bases and J by 8 bases, leaving 17 bases between them. CDR3 region: CASRPNPDPDSPLHF. In nucleotides, the CDR3 is TGTGCCAGCAGACCGAACCCAGACCCAGATTCACCCCTCCACTTT.

This chain connects TRBV5-6 to TRBJ1-6; D ambiguous. V was clipped by 1 base and J by 8 bases, with 13 bases between them. The CDR3 has 15 residues. Germline CDR1 is SGHDT and CDR2 is YYEEEE. The CDR3 DNA sequence: TGTGCCAGCAGCTTGATCGCGGGGTTCGATTCACCCCTCCACTTT. Translated: CASSLIAGFDSPLHF. The variable domain in full, with the rest retrieved from reference TRBV5-6 and TRBJ1-6, is DAGVTQSPTHLIKTRGQQVTLRCSPKSGHDTVSWYQQALGQGPQFIFQYYEEEERQRGNFPDRFSGHQFPNYSSELNVNALLLGDSALYLCASSLIAGFDSPLHFGNGTRLTVT.

This clone was counted between two and nine times. The chain joins TRBV10-2 to TRBJ2-5; no reliable D call. V lost 6 bases and J lost 5, with 10 bases in between. The CDR3 spans 12 residues. Germline CDR1 and CDR2: WSHSY and SAAADI. In DNA, the CDR3 is TGCGCCAGCAGCGACGCCTTGGAGACCCAGTACTTC. Amino acid sequence: CASSDALETQYF.

The genes are TRBV19 and TRBJ2-5, with a possible D match to TRBD2 (6 bases). The germline CDR1 and CDR2 sequences are LNHDA and SQIVND (reference sequence). V lost 4 bases, J lost 3 bases, and 12 bases lay in between. CDR3 length: 14 amino acids. DNA for the CDR3: TGTGCCAGTAGTAAAGTGACGGGGGAAGAGACCCAGTACTTC. Translated: CASSKVTGEETQYF.

The chain links TRBV5-8 to TRBJ2-7; 9 bases are shared with TRBD2. V shed 10 bases and J 2 bases; nucleotides not matched to a gene: 7. This CDR3 contains 13 residues. Germline loops: CDR1 SGHTS, CDR2 YDEGEE. CDR3 bases: TGTGCCGGCGGGGGGGGGAGCCCCTACGAGCAGTACTTC. This translates into CAGGGGSPYEQYF.

V gene TRBV5-6 combines with J gene TRBJ1-1; TRBD1 might be the D (5 bases). Germline V CDR1 and CDR2: SGHDT, YYEEEE. V was clipped by 3 bases and J by 3 bases, with 18 bases between them. The CDR3 extends over 16 amino acids. In nucleotides, the CDR3 is TGTGCCAGCAGCTCCCGGGGGTTCAGGCGGGACACTGAAGCTTTCTTT. It yields the protein CASSSRGFRRDTEAFF.

V is TRBV10-3 and J is TRBJ2-1; 11 nucleotides line up with TRBD2. Germline V CDR1 and CDR2: ENHRY, SYGVKD. V dropped 10 bases and J dropped 4; count of bases not matched to a gene: 6. This CDR3 has 14 residues. CDR3: CATLLAGAYNEQFF. The CDR3 region has the DNA TGTGCCACCCTACTAGCGGGAGCGTACAATGAGCAGTTCTTC.

The chain combines TRBV6-5 with TRBJ2-7; TRBD2 matches at 8 bases. The CDR3 is made up of 14 amino acids. From germline, CDR1 is MNHEY and CDR2 SVGAGI. V dropped 6 bases and J dropped 0; count of bases not matched to a gene: 4. Written as DNA, the CDR3 is TGTGCCAGCAGGAAGCGGGGGAACTCCTACGAGCAGTACTTC. Amino acid sequence: CASRKRGNSYEQYF.

The V call is TRBV23-1, the J call TRBJ2-7; 9 bases match TRBD2. TRBV23-1 is placed among ORFs of uncertain function. V shed 6 bases and J 2 bases; nucleotides not matched to a gene: 11. The CDR3 has 16 residues. CDR3 sequence reads: CASSQGPAGGTYEQYF. In DNA, the CDR3 is TGCGCCAGCAGCCAAGGTCCGGCGGGAGGGACCTACGAGCAGTACTTC.

V usage is TRBV18 and J usage is TRBJ1-1, with 8 bases fitting TRBD1. The V gene's germline CDR1 is KGHSH and CDR2 LQKENI. V shed 1 base and J 0 bases; nucleotides not matched to a gene: 1. There are 15 residues in the CDR3. The CDR3 DNA is TGTGCCAGCTCACCACGGACAGGGATGAACACTGAAGCTTTCTTT. As protein: CASSPRTGMNTEAFF.

The V and J genes are TRBV6-1 and TRBJ2-5, with 11 bases identical to TRBD2. CDR1 is MNHNS, CDR2 SASEGT, per germline. The J segment lost 6 bases and the V segment lost 2 bases, leaving 5 bases of the junction unmatched. CDR3 length: 15 residues. CDR3 bases: TGTGCCAGCAGTGAAACTAGCGGGAGCGGGCAGACCCAGTACTTC. As protein: CASSETSGSGQTQYF.

This chain connects TRBV12-5 to TRBJ1-5; D unclear. The V and J ends lost 5 bases and 4 bases respectively, with 15 bases between them. Germline CDR1 LGHNT, CDR2 FRNRAP. CDR3 length: 15 amino acids. CDR3 DNA sequence: TGTGCTAGTGGTATGTCGGCAATCGAGAATCAGCCCCAGCATTTT. Translating it yields CASGMSAIENQPQHF.

This clone showed up just once. V gene TRBV6-1 combines with J gene TRBJ1-6, with a tentative D call TRBD1 (6 bases). This CDR3 contains 14 residues. From germline, CDR1 is MNHNS and CDR2 SASEGT. The ends were cut back, 7 bases at V and 3 bases at J, with 10 bases in the middle. CDR3 DNA: TGTGCCAGCACCATGGGACACTATAATTCACCCCTCCACTTT. This translates into CASTMGHYNSPLHF.

This clone was observed a few times. V and J are TRBV9 and TRBJ2-7; weak D call: TRBD2 (6 bases). Trimming took 0 bases from V and 4 from J, leaving 14 bases between them. The CDR3 covers 15 residues. Germline-derived CDR1 and CDR2 are SGDLS and YYNGEE. Written as DNA, the CDR3 is TGTGCCAGCAGCGTAGACCCGGGAGAAAGGTACGAGCAGTACTTC. Translating gives CASSVDPGERYEQYF.

The J gene is TRBJ1-3, the V gene TRBV6-1; unclear D gene. Looked up from germline, CDR1 is MNHNS and CDR2 is SASEGT. The CDR3 is made up of 14 amino acids. V was cut by 6 bases and J by 2 bases, with 11 bases left in between. The CDR3 reads CASSSTVPGNTIYF. The CDR3 DNA is TGTGCCAGCAGCAGCACGGTTCCTGGAAACACCATATATTTT.

The chain joins TRBV6-4 to TRBJ2-1; a possible D gene is TRBD2 (5 bases). V was cut by 6 bases and J by 9 bases, with 15 bases left in between. Germline-derived CDR1 and CDR2 are MRHNA and SNTAGT. The CDR3 runs 13 residues. The CDR3 nucleotides are TGTGCCAGCAGCCTCCTTCCCGCGGGTGAGCAGTTCTTC. Its translation is CASSLLPAGEQFF.

In nucleotides, the CDR3 is TGCGCCAGCAGCCAAGACCTCGCCGGGACAGCCTACGAGCAGTACTTC. It encodes CASSQDLAGTAYEQYF. This sequence joins TRBV4-1 and TRBJ2-5; 7 bases map to TRBD1. TRBJ2-7 matches the DNA end more closely, so the J call is doubtful. CDR3 length: 16 amino acids. CDR1 and CDR2 (germline): MGHRA, YSYEKL.

This chain links TRBV7-8 with TRBJ2-4; 8 nucleotides match TRBD1. Germline CDR1 SGHVS, CDR2 FQNEAQ. J lost 6 bases, V lost 4 bases, and 8 bases had no gene match. The CDR3 is made up of 15 amino acids. Here the CDR3 DNA reads TGTGCCAGCAGCTCCTACAGGACAGGGATAAACATTCAGTACTTC. This codes for CASSSYRTGINIQYF.